This TCR beta chain was documented in a study of T cells of healthy individuals. Germline CDR1 and CDR2: SGHTA and FQGNSA. The CDR3 has 14 residues. V was shortened by 1 base and J by 1 base, with 7 bases between the two germline ends. TCRdb passed the 5' RACE reads through MiXCR, listing each CDR3 protein once. There are under 70,000 distinct CDR3 sequences in the sample; roughly 15% occur only once, and about 16% lies in the top ten. The clonotype was recovered from a human donor in good health. This rearrangement joins TRBV7-2 to TRBJ2-5; D is undetermined. The CDR3, as DNA: TGTGCCAGCAGCTTAGGCCCAAGCCAAGAGACCCAGTACTTC. This translates into CASSLGPSQETQYF.